Listed below are T cell receptor beta chains from one sample, sequenced in a study of cytomegalovirus exposure and HLA in healthy donors. Measured with immunoSEQ multiplex PCR; TCRdb has only the in-frame clones, and not every one. The sample has about 84,000 clones; approximately 90% are singletons. The source material was PBMCs. Receptors originate from a man younger than 35 in good health and CMV-seronegative. Each CDR3 is given with its conserved first and last residue. Each record gives: V gene, J gene, clone size, D gene, CDR3 DNA, CDR3 protein. D genes are given only for firm matches. A row's size may be missing; if present it is once, few, many or a size class.

TRBV29-1	TRBJ1-2	-	-	TGCAGCGTTGAACGGGCAGGGTCGGTAATTGGTGGCTACACCTTC	CSVERAGSVIGGYTF
TRBV4-3	TRBJ1-2	-	-	TGCGCCAGCAGCCAATCGGACATGATTAACTATGGCTACACCTTC	CASSQSDMINYGYTF
TRBV7-8	TRBJ1-4	-	-	TGTGCCAGCAGCTTAGGGGGGGGGAATGAAAAACTGTTTTTT	CASSLGGGNEKLFF
TRBV19	TRBJ2-7	once	TRBD2	TGTGCCAGTAGTCTTTCAGCGGGGATGAGCTCCTACGAGCAGTACTTC	CASSLSAGMSSYEQYF
TRBV18	TRBJ1-2	few	TRBD1	TGTGCCAGCTCAGCCGGGACAGGGGCGAAAGGCAACTATGGCTACACCTTC	CASSAGTGAKGNYGYTF
TRBV19	TRBJ2-7	-	-	TGTGCCAGTAGTCCCGTGCGCGGGCTTAGCTCCTACGAGCAGTACTTC	CASSPVRGLSSYEQYF
TRBV6-6	TRBJ1-3	-	TRBD1	TGTGCCGGAAAGAGGGACAGCTCTGGAAACACCATATATTTT	CAGKRDSSGNTIYF
TRBV27	TRBJ2-3	-	-	TGTGCCAGCAGCCGCCTTGTCGGGGGTGAGACAGATACGCAGTATTTT	CASSRLVGGETDTQYF
TRBV2	TRBJ1-5	-	-	TGTGCCAGCAGGAAGCAGGACAGCCCGTTATCCTTT	CASRKQDSPLSF
TRBV9	TRBJ2-1	few	TRBD2	TGTGCCAGCAGCGTAGCGATAGCGGGAGGGGGGAGAAATGAGCAGTTCTTC	CASSVAIAGGGRNEQFF
TRBV28	TRBJ1-4	-	-	TGTGCCAGCAGTACGGTTCCTGAAAAACTGTTTTTT	CASSTVPEKLFF
TRBV7-9	TRBJ1-1	-	-	TGTGCCACCTCCCGGGAAGCTTTCTTT	CATSREAFF
TRBV15	TRBJ2-1	-	TRBD2	TGTGCCACCAGCAGAGAAGGTAGCGGGAACGGTGAGCAGTTCTTC	CATSREGSGNGEQFF
TRBV5-1	TRBJ2-2	once	TRBD2	TGCGCCAGCAGCCCTAGCGGGAGAGCTACCGGGGAGCTGTTTTTT	CASSPSGRATGELFF
TRBV5-6	TRBJ1-5	-	-	TGTGCCAGCAGCTCGACAGGCAGGAATCAGCCCCAGCATTTT	CASSSTGRNQPQHF
TRBV6-1	TRBJ1-2	few	TRBD1	TGTGCCAGCAGTGAACAGGGGGCCTTGGATGGCTACACCTTC	CASSEQGALDGYTF
TRBV18	TRBJ2-7	-	-	TGTGCCAGCTCAATTGCGGTTCGGGACTACGAGCAGTACTTC	CASSIAVRDYEQYF
TRBV28	TRBJ1-3	-	-	TGTGCCAGCAGTCCACCTCTAGGACAGATCTCTGGAAACACCATATATTTT	CASSPPLGQISGNTIYF
TRBV6-5	TRBJ1-2	-	-	TGTGCCAGCAGCGTGGACAGAGTCTATGGCTACACCTTC	CASSVDRVYGYTF
TRBV2	TRBJ1-2	-	TRBD1	TGTGCCAGCAGTGGCGGACAGGGGAGTTTCTATGGCTACACCTTC	CASSGGQGSFYGYTF
TRBV11-2	TRBJ2-1	-	TRBD1	TGTGCCAGCAGCTCCTGGACAGGGGGCGATGAGCAGTTCTTC	CASSSWTGGDEQFF